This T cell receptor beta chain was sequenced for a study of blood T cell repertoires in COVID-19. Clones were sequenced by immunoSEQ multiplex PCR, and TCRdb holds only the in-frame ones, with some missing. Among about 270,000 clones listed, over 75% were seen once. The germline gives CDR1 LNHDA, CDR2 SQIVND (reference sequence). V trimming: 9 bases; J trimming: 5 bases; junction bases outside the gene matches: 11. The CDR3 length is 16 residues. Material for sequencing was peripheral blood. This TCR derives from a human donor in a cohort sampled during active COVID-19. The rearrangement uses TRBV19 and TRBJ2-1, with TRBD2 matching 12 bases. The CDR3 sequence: CARIRLAGVGDNEQFF. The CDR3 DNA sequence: TGTGCCAGGATTAGACTAGCGGGGGTTGGGGACAATGAGCAGTTCTTC.